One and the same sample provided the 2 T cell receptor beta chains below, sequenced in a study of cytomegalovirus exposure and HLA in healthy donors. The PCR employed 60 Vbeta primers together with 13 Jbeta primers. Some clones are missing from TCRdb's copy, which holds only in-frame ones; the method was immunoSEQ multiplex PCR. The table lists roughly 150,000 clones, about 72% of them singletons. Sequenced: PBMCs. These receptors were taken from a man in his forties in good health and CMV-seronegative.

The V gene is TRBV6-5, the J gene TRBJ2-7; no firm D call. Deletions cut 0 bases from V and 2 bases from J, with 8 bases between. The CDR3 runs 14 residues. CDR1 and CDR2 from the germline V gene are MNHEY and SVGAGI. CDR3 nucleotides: TGTGCCAGCAGTTACTCGAGGTTAGCCTACGAGCAGTACTTC. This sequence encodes CASSYSRLAYEQYF.

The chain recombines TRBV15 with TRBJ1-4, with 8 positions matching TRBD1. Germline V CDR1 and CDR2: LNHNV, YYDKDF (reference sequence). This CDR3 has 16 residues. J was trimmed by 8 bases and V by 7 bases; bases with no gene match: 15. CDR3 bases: TGTGCCACCAAGGGGGGACTCGGACAGGGCGTCGAAAAACTGTTTTTT. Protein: CATKGGLGQGVEKLFF.